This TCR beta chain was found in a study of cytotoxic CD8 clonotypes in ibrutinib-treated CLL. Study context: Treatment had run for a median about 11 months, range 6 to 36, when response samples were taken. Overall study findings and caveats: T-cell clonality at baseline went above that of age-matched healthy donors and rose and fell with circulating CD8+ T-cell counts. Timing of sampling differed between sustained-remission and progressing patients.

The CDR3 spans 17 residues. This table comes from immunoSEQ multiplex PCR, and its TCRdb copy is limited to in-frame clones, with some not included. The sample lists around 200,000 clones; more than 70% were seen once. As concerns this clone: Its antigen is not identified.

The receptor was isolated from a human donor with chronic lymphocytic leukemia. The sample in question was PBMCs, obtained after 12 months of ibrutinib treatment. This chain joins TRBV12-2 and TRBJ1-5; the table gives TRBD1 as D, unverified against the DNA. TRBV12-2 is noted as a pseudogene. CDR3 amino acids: CASRSTEGGMGNQPQHF. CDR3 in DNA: TGTGCAAGTCGCTCGACTGAAGGGGGCATGGGCAATCAGCCCCAGCATTTT.